The 11 T cell receptor beta chains below were found in one sample sequenced in a study of early T cells in non-severe SARS-CoV-2 infection. TCRdb ran MiXCR on the 5' RACE reads and lists one entry per CDR3 protein. In the table there are some 35,000 distinct CDR3 sequences, less than 6.5% of which are singletons. Specimen: whole blood. These receptors came from an adult who was a healthcare worker with PCR-confirmed SARS-CoV-2 infection or an uninfected control (not recorded which).

This chain uses TRBV2 with TRBJ2-2; possibly TRBD1 for D (5 bases). V lost 8 bases to trimming and J lost 3 bases, with 10 bases between them. The CDR3 is 13 residues long. In germline, CDR1 is SNHLY, CDR2 FYNNEI. The CDR3 coding sequence is TGTGCCAGCCGAACGACAGACACCGGGGAGCTGTTTTTT. This translates into CASRTTDTGELFF.

The table lists this clonotype with many counts. One end of the junction varies from germline; a read error may be responsible. J is TRBJ2-5 and V is TRBV7-7; D remains ambiguous. CDR3 length: 13 amino acids. Germline CDR1 reads SSHAT; CDR2 reads FNYEAQ (reference sequence). CDR3 loop: CASSYDLKETQYF. In DNA form, the CDR3 reads TGTGCTAGCAGCTACGACTTGAAAGAGACCCAGTACTTC.

This clonotype was seen repeatedly, ten times or more. The J gene is TRBJ2-3, the V gene TRBV12-3 or TRBV12-4, with 11 bases that match TRBD2. V was clipped by 6 bases and J by 6 bases; unmatched bases: 8. This CDR3 comprises 15 residues. The CDR3 sequence is CASSPTSGVADTQYF. CDR3 DNA: TGTGCCAGCAGCCCGACTAGCGGGGTTGCGGATACGCAGTATTTT.

Notes on this clonotype: This likely comes from a read error, as the CDR3 has no conserved phenylalanine or tryptophan at its end. The chain is built from TRBV6-2 or TRBV6-3 and TRBJ2-1, with TRBD2 identical over 8 bases. Germline trimming cut 6 bases from V and 4 bases from J; bases unmatched to any gene: 5. The CDR3 loop spans 14 amino acids. Per germline, CDR1 MNHEY and CDR2 SVGEGT. In nucleotides, the CDR3 is TGTGCCAGCAGATCGACTAGCGAGTACAATGAGCAGTTCTCC. Translating it yields CASRSTSEYNEQFS.

This clonotype showed up many times. The V call is TRBV7-9, the J call TRBJ1-4, with D perhaps matching TRBD1 (6 bases). Germline V gene lookup returns CDR1 SEHNR and CDR2 FQNEAQ (reference sequence). Trimming shortened V by 0 bases and J by 3 bases, and 14 bases separated the two germline ends. The CDR3 loop spans 17 amino acids. The CDR3 DNA follows: TGTGCCAGCAGCTTAGCGGATCGGGGGGCGGCTAATGAAAAACTGTTTTTT. Translation gives CASSLADRGAANEKLFF.

This clonotype showed up many times. J is TRBJ2-5 and V is TRBV20-1; D is unresolved. The CDR3 totals 12 residues. V lost 7 bases to trimming and J lost 2 bases, with 11 bases between them. Per the germline V gene, CDR1 is DFQATT and CDR2 is SNEGSKA (reference sequence). CDR3 bases: TGCAGTGTCAGCAGCCTACAAGAGACCCAGTACTTC. Translation gives CSVSSLQETQYF.

This clonotype was picked up many times. The V call is TRBV29-1, the J call TRBJ2-1, with 7 bases that match TRBD1. Germline V lookup: CDR1 SQVTM, CDR2 ANQGSEA. J was trimmed by 3 bases and V by 4 bases; bases with no gene match: 9. The length of the CDR3 is 15 residues. CDR3 residues: CSVGTGKGSYNEQFF. Written as DNA, the CDR3 is TGCAGCGTTGGGACAGGAAAAGGGAGCTACAATGAGCAGTTCTTC.

This clonotype has at least ten counts. The chain links TRBV24-1 to TRBJ2-1; D perhaps matches TRBD2 (6 bases). With 2 bases removed from V and 9 bases from J, the gap between germline ends came to 16 bases. The V gene's germline CDR1 is KGHDR and CDR2 SFDVKD. The CDR3 covers 15 residues. CDR3 residues: CATSDSGTPRGEQFF. Written as DNA, the CDR3 is TGTGCCACCAGTGATTCCGGGACTCCCCGTGGTGAGCAGTTCTTC.

Ten or more counts support this clonotype. V usage is TRBV30 and J usage is TRBJ1-4; perhaps TRBD1 as D (5 bases). Germline loops: CDR1 GTSNPN, CDR2 SVGIG (reference sequence). Trimming removed 3 bases from V and 8 bases from J, with 13 bases in between. The CDR3 sequence is 13 residues long. CDR3 nucleotides: TGTGCCTGGAGCCAGGGAGACCGGGAAAAACTGTTTTTT. This encodes CAWSQGDREKLFF.

This clonotype was seen at least ten times. The CDR3 here is CASSVEYRGGEQFF. CDR3 nucleotide sequence: TGTGCCAGCAGCGTAGAGTATAGGGGCGGTGAGCAGTTCTTC. This rearrangement joins TRBV9 to TRBJ2-1, with a possible D match to TRBD1 (5 bases). CDR1 SGDLS and CDR2 YYNGEE come from the germline V gene. With 0 bases removed from V and 9 bases from J, the gap between germline ends came to 13 bases. The CDR3 length is 14 residues.

There are many counts of this clonotype. This chain links TRBV7-3 with TRBJ1-1; TRBD1 agrees at 7 bases. Germline loops: CDR1 SGHTA, CDR2 FQGTGA. Germline trimming cut 5 bases from V and 1 base from J; bases unmatched to any gene: 7. CDR3 length: 15 amino acids. This CDR3 reads CASSPSRDRNTEAFF. In nucleotides, the CDR3 is TGTGCCAGCAGCCCATCCCGGGACAGGAACACTGAAGCTTTCTTT.